The entry below gives a single TCR beta chain sequence along with its context. Assay used: immunoSEQ multiplex PCR; TCRdb lists only in-frame clones, some missing. This table holds around 330,000 clones, about nine tenths found once. Each participant's cohort was designated according to participant-reported clinical history. Recovery among Cohort 3 donors was established by two negative PCRs, clearance, or symptom resolution. The sample originates from a study of blood T cell repertoires in COVID-19. CDR1 is MNHEY, CDR2 SVGAGI, per germline. CDR3 length: 13 residues. V shed 6 bases, J shed 2 bases, and the junction held 0 bases outside the gene matches.

The sample comprised PBMCs or T cells enriched from blood (not recorded which). The V call is TRBV6-5, the J call TRBJ1-3; 8 bases agree with TRBD1. The sequence was obtained from a middle-aged woman who had recovered from COVID-19. CDR3 in DNA: TGTGCCAGCAGGACAGGGGCTGGAAACACCATATATTTT. It specifies CASRTGAGNTIYF.